These T cell receptor beta chains were read from a single sample in a study of T cells after yellow fever vaccination. TCRdb re-analysed the 5' RACE reads in MiXCR, keeping a single row per CDR3 protein. The sample consists of some 560,000 distinct CDR3 sequences, less than 20% of them appearing once. The sample consisted of PBMCs, taken less than 6 days after the first yellow fever vaccination. The receptors were gathered from a man younger than 35 who received the YFV17D yellow fever vaccine. CDR3s leave out the opening cysteine and the closing phenylalanine or tryptophan. The order of the fields is V gene, J gene, CDR3 protein.

TRBV29-1	TRBJ2-7	SVEAGSYEQY
TRBV29-1	TRBJ2-5	SVEEGERGETQY
TRBV7-2	TRBJ2-3	ASLLGQGGDTQY
TRBV5-5	TRBJ1-1	ASSFWTPEIVAF
TRBV19	TRBJ2-1	ASSIGGGHNEQF
TRBV28	TRBJ1-3	ASRRRTHSGNTIY
TRBV11-1	TRBJ2-3	ASSSPRIVAGGPTDTQY
TRBV19	TRBJ2-5	ASRSDPGQGRETQY
TRBV12-3/TRBV12-4	TRBJ1-4	ASSFDRGSLTNEKLF
TRBV7-9	TRBJ1-2	ASSLGAGLDGYT
TRBV5-1	TRBJ1-1	ASSSWTRGDTEAF
TRBV5-1	TRBJ1-2	ASSLYRDTNGYT
TRBV20-1	TRBJ2-3	SAPGASGSSTDTQY
TRBV7-8	TRBJ1-4	ASSERTGATNEKLF
TRBV29-1	TRBJ2-1	SVAPLAGSILTYNEQF
TRBV20-1	TRBJ1-2	SARVFSGTNYGYT
TRBV5-1	TRBJ1-1	ASSRTGGGPEAF
TRBV6-2/TRBV6-3	TRBJ1-5	ASSPGRTNQPQH
TRBV5-1	TRBJ2-5	ASSLGRGPRETQY
TRBV4-1	TRBJ1-1	ASSHPGSTEAF
TRBV5-1	TRBJ1-5	ASSLGPRQGDNQPQH
TRBV7-2	TRBJ2-1	ASSLVGNWYNEQF
TRBV20-1	TRBJ1-1	SARGPNVMNTEAF
TRBV20-1	TRBJ2-5	SASSPRTSGPETQY
TRBV19	TRBJ1-2	ASRPVGVSGYT
TRBV7-9	TRBJ1-2	ASSRYGVDKGGYT
TRBV7-9	TRBJ2-7	ASSDTGVKSSYEQY
TRBV6-1	TRBJ2-3	ASTLTSGGDTQY
TRBV4-3	TRBJ2-1	ASSQDPGVSNEQF
TRBV7-7	TRBJ2-3	ASSYRDGGGDTQY
TRBV6-2/TRBV6-3	TRBJ1-2	ASRQYQLGYT
TRBV12-3/TRBV12-4	TRBJ1-2	ASSYTAGGYT
TRBV4-1	TRBJ2-2	ASSWLAGGPTGELF
TRBV2	TRBJ2-3	ASSLAGRITDTQY
TRBV28	TRBJ1-1	ASTDRKVEAF
TRBV5-5	TRBJ2-3	ARSLRVSTDTQY
TRBV20-1	TRBJ2-3	SASPTGEGTQY
TRBV7-8	TRBJ2-2	ASSPPPGELF
TRBV5-1	TRBJ2-5	ASSSGGGETQY
TRBV11-1	TRBJ2-5	ASSLDRGPETQY
TRBV4-1	TRBJ2-7	ASSRQETGALEQY
TRBV5-1	TRBJ1-2	ASSPTSSNYGYT
TRBV6-1	TRBJ2-6	ASSRDLNPYSGANVLT
TRBV20-1	TRBJ2-7	SASTGTRSYEQY
TRBV10-3	TRBJ2-2	AISESSGGKTGELF